The 26 T cell receptor beta chains below come from one sample, sequenced in a study of blood T cell repertoires in COVID-19. Libraries were prepared by immunoSEQ multiplex PCR; TCRdb keeps only in-frame clonotypes and omits some of them. The table lists roughly 60,000 clones, roughly four fifths of them singletons. The sequencing sample was made of peripheral blood. Source of these receptors: a man aged 45 to 65 with COVID-19, enrolled during active disease.

The chain joins TRBV21-1 to TRBJ2-1; the table's D call TRBD1 went unverified against the DNA. TRBV21-1 corresponds to a pseudogene. This CDR3 is 16 amino acids long. The CDR3 loop is CASSNRQGIAYNEQFF. CDR3 nucleotides: TGTGCCAGCAGCAACCGGCAGGGGATTGCCTACAATGAGCAGTTCTTC.

The genes are TRBV28 and TRBJ1-5, with a tentative D call TRBD1 (5 bases). This CDR3 is built from 15 residues. Germline V gene sequence: CDR1 MDHEN, CDR2 SYDVKM. V was shortened by 5 bases and J by 4 bases, with 15 bases between the two germline ends. DNA for the CDR3: TGTGCCAGCAGTGGCCTCCGGGGGGGTAATCAGCCCCAGCATTTT. Its translation is CASSGLRGGNQPQHF.

This clone was counted a few times. The gene calls are TRBV20-1 and TRBJ2-7; no definite D call. Between the trimmed V and J ends, which lost 4 bases and 0 bases, there was a span of 4 bases. Per the germline V gene, CDR1 is DFQATT and CDR2 is SNEGSKA (reference sequence). This CDR3 spans 11 amino acids. In DNA form, the CDR3 reads TGCAGTGCTACTAGCTCCTACGAGCAGTACTTC. This encodes CSATSSYEQYF.

CDR3 region: CASSPIAGLNTGELFF. The DNA of the CDR3 is TGTGCCAGCAGTCCTATAGCGGGCTTGAACACCGGGGAGCTGTTTTTT. The rearrangement joins TRBV27 to TRBJ2-2; 7 positions match TRBD2. The V and J ends lost 5 bases and 1 base, in that order; junction bases with no gene match: 7. Germline CDR1 reads MNHEY; CDR2 reads SMNVEV (reference sequence). The CDR3 runs 16 residues.

The rearrangement joins TRBV9 to TRBJ1-4; D remains unclear. This CDR3 contains 13 residues. CDR1 is SGDLS, CDR2 YYNGEE, per germline. V lost 3 bases to trimming and J lost 8 bases, with 11 bases between them. In DNA, the CDR3 is TGTGCCAGCAGCGGCCGCCCGGGGGAAAAACTGTTTTTT. Its translation is CASSGRPGEKLFF. The full variable domain, its missing parts supplied by reference TRBV9 and TRBJ1-4, is DSGVTQTPKHLITATGQRVTLRCSPRSGDLSVYWYQQSLDQGLQFLIQYYNGEERAKGNILERFSAQQFPDLHSELNLSSLELGDSALYFCASSGRPGEKLFFGSGTQLSVL.

The V call is TRBV9, the J call TRBJ2-2; TRBD2 matches at 8 bases. Germline V gene data show CDR1 as SGDLS and CDR2 as YYNGEE. After removal of 3 bases from V and 8 bases from J, the junction contained 3 bases not matched to a gene. This CDR3 spans 13 amino acids. The CDR3 reads CASSALAGGELFF. DNA of the CDR3: TGTGCCAGCAGCGCCCTAGCGGGTGGGGAGCTGTTTTTT.

This clone was seen once. The gene calls are TRBV28 and TRBJ1-2; a possible D gene is TRBD1 (5 bases). The CDR3 has 16 amino acids. Germline CDR1 MDHEN, CDR2 SYDVKM. Trimming took 5 bases from V and 6 from J, leaving 22 bases between them. CDR3 sequence reads: CASSRTSAGIWDGYTF. CDR3 nucleotide sequence: TGTGCCAGCAGTCGTACTAGCGCAGGGATTTGGGATGGCTACACCTTC.

The chain combines TRBV6-2 or TRBV6-3 with TRBJ1-1; D ambiguous. Trimming took off 3 bases at V and 4 bases at J, with 12 bases between the two ends. Germline V gene data show CDR1 as MNHEY and CDR2 as SVGEGT. The CDR3 is 14 amino acids. For the CDR3, the DNA is TGTGCCAGCAGTTATGGGAGCCGGGGCACTGAAGCTTTCTTT. Protein sequence: CASSYGSRGTEAFF.

The genes are TRBV5-3 and TRBJ1-5; D possibly corresponds to TRBD1 (6 bases). TRBV5-3 is given ORF status, its function remaining uncertain. The CDR3 extends over 12 amino acids. Trimming left V 4 bases short and J 7 bases short, with 9 bases between. The CDR3 region is CARSQRGQPQHF. CDR3 DNA: TGTGCCAGAAGCCAAAGGGGGCAGCCCCAGCATTTT.

The chain is built from TRBV4-2 and TRBJ1-5; D uncertain. CDR3 length equals 17 residues. V dropped 0 bases and J dropped 0 bases, with 12 bases sitting between them. Germline values: CDR1 LGHNA, CDR2 YNFKEQ. This CDR3 is CASSQDTGQHSNQPQHF. The CDR3, as DNA: TGTGCCAGCAGCCAAGATACTGGGCAGCATAGCAATCAGCCCCAGCATTTT.

This clone appeared a single time. V usage is TRBV10-3 and J usage is TRBJ2-3; TRBD2 is a possible D gene (6 bases). The V gene's germline CDR1 is ENHRY and CDR2 SYGVKD. V lost 4 bases to trimming and J lost 4 bases, with 15 bases between them. CDR3 size: 15 residues. CDR3 bases: TGTGCCATCAGTGGCGGGACCCCCTTGCCAGATACGCAGTATTTT. The encoded protein is CAISGGTPLPDTQYF.

V is TRBV6-2 or TRBV6-3 and J is TRBJ2-1, with 12 bases fitting TRBD2. V lost 2 bases and J lost 4; bases outside the gene matches: 6. This CDR3 has 17 amino acids. Per germline, CDR1 MNHEY and CDR2 SVGEGT. The CDR3 bases are TGTGCCAGCAGTTACGTGCCACTAGCGGGAGGATACAATGAGCAGTTCTTC. Translating gives CASSYVPLAGGYNEQFF.

J is TRBJ1-5 and V is TRBV9; tentatively, D is TRBD1 (5 bases). This CDR3 is built from 13 residues. The V end was cut by 3 bases, the J end by 7 bases, with 11 bases between. Germline V gene lookup returns CDR1 SGDLS and CDR2 YYNGEE. The CDR3 region has the DNA TGTGCCAGCAGCGAGGACACTCACCAGCCCCAGCATTTT. Protein: CASSEDTHQPQHF.

The chain is built from TRBV9 and TRBJ1-5, with 9 bases fitting TRBD1. V lost 4 bases to trimming and J lost 4 bases; unmatched junction nucleotides: 6. Per germline, CDR1 SGDLS and CDR2 YYNGEE. The CDR3 has 15 amino acids. The CDR3 protein is CASSTTDRGNQPQHF. As DNA, the CDR3 is TGTGCCAGCAGCACCACTGACAGGGGGAATCAGCCCCAGCATTTT.

The V call is TRBV19, the J call TRBJ2-3; 8 nucleotides match TRBD2. Germline CDR1 is LNHDA and CDR2 is SQIVND (reference sequence). The CDR3 has 15 residues. J gave up 3 bases and V 4 bases, and 6 bases lay outside the gene matches. CDR3 bases: TGTGCCAGTAGTAAAAGCGGGAGCGGTACAGATACGCAGTATTTT. Encoded protein: CASSKSGSGTDTQYF. Looking up the rest from reference TRBV19 and TRBJ2-3 gives the full variable domain: DGGITQSPKYLFRKEGQNVTLSCEQNLNHDAMYWYRQDPGQGLRLIYYSQIVNDFQKGDIAEGYSVSREKKESFPLTVTSAQKNPTAFYLCASSKSGSGTDTQYFGPGTRLTVL.

V gene TRBV6-5 combines with J gene TRBJ2-3, with D perhaps matching TRBD2 (6 bases). CDR1 is MNHEY, CDR2 SVGAGI, per germline. V was pared by 5 bases and J by 4 bases, with 16 bases between. The CDR3 sequence is 15 residues long. DNA for the CDR3: TGTGCCAGCAGTCCCTGGGGAGGAAGGGCAGATACGCAGTATTTT. This gives the protein CASSPWGGRADTQYF.

This chain uses TRBV15 with TRBJ2-7; 9 nucleotides align to TRBD1. Germline V gene data show CDR1 as LNHNV and CDR2 as YYDKDF (reference sequence). The V and J ends lost 3 bases and 3 bases, in that order; junction bases with no gene match: 9. CDR3 length: 16 amino acids. The CDR3 here is CATSRRTGVTGYEQYF. DNA of the CDR3: TGTGCCACCAGCAGGCGGACAGGGGTAACAGGCTACGAGCAGTACTTC.

The genes are TRBV27 and TRBJ2-1; D is perhaps TRBD2 (5 bases). The CDR3 is 15 residues long. Germline CDR1 and CDR2: MNHEY and SMNVEV (reference sequence). Trimming left V 5 bases short and J 0 bases short, with 11 bases between. The CDR3 sequence is CASSTPRGSYNEQFF. Here the CDR3 DNA reads TGTGCCAGCAGTACCCCTCGGGGCTCCTACAATGAGCAGTTCTTC.

This sequence joins TRBV19 and TRBJ2-2; 10 bases are shared with TRBD1. CDR1 LNHDA and CDR2 SQIVND come from the germline V gene (reference sequence). This CDR3 has 15 amino acids. V gave up 6 bases and J gave up 6 bases; unmatched junction bases: 7. The CDR3 DNA follows: TGTGCCAGTAGGACAGGGGGCATAGGGTCCGGGGAGCTGTTTTTT. It codes for CASRTGGIGSGELFF.

V gene TRBV19 combines with J gene TRBJ1-1; no firm D call. CDR1 is LNHDA, CDR2 SQIVND, per germline (reference sequence). The CDR3 covers 13 residues. V lost 5 bases and J 5 bases, leaving 12 bases between the germline ends. The CDR3 nucleotides are TGTGCCAGTAGTGAGGGCAGTTGGACTGAAGCTTTCTTT. Protein product: CASSEGSWTEAFF.

The V call is TRBV5-1, the J call TRBJ2-5, with D unclear. Trimming took 4 bases from V and 5 from J, leaving 15 bases between them. Per germline, CDR1 SGHRS and CDR2 YFSETQ. This CDR3 region has 14 residues. The CDR3 loop reads CASSPYTAQETQYF. The CDR3, as DNA: TGCGCCAGCAGCCCGTACACCGCCCAGGAGACCCAGTACTTC. The full variable domain, in which reference TRBV5-1 and TRBJ2-5 provide the parts outside the CDR3, is KAGVTQTPRYLIKTRGQQVTLSCSPISGHRSVSWYQQTPGQGLQFLFEYFSETQRNKGNFPGRFSGRQFSNSRSEMNVSTLELGDSALYLCASSPYTAQETQYFGPGTRLLVL.

This chain links TRBV7-3 with TRBJ1-1; tentatively, D is TRBD1 (6 bases). The V gene's germline CDR1 is SGHTA and CDR2 FQGTGA. Trimming stripped 7 bases from V and 1 base from J, with 10 bases between. This CDR3 is built from 13 residues. CDR3 amino acids: CASKLTGNTEAFF. As DNA, the CDR3 is TGTGCCAGCAAACTGACAGGGAACACTGAAGCTTTCTTT.

This chain uses TRBV6-6 with TRBJ2-5; 8 bases are shared with TRBD1. The germline V gene encodes CDR1 MNHNY and CDR2 SVGAGI (reference sequence). CDR3 length: 15 amino acids. J lost 2 bases, V lost 2 bases, and 4 bases had no gene match. CDR3 DNA: TGTGCCAGCAGTTACGGGGACAGGTCGCAAGAGACCCAGTACTTC. Protein: CASSYGDRSQETQYF.

The V gene is TRBV6-6, the J gene TRBJ1-5; D not resolved. The CDR3 loop spans 14 amino acids. Germline V gives CDR1 MNHNY, CDR2 SVGAGI (reference sequence). V lost 2 bases to trimming and J lost 7 bases, with 12 bases between them. The DNA for the CDR3 is TGTGCCAGCAGTTACCAATCGGGGAAACAGCCCCAGCATTTT. It is translated as CASSYQSGKQPQHF.

The genes are TRBV6-5 and TRBJ1-5; a weak D match, TRBD1 (6 bases). This CDR3 is built from 14 residues. Trimming took off 7 bases at V and 4 bases at J, with 14 bases between the two ends. CDR1 and CDR2 from the germline V gene are MNHEY and SVGAGI. CDR3 DNA: TGTGCCAGCAAGGGGGTACAGGGTAATCAGCCCCAGCATTTT. Its translation is CASKGVQGNQPQHF.

There are a few counts of this clone. The chain has TRBV6-1 and TRBJ1-6, with 7 bases matching TRBD1. The CDR3 covers 17 residues. The junction had 12 bases not matched to a gene; V was cut back by 4 bases and J by 6 bases. CDR1 is MNHNS and CDR2 is SASEGT in the germline V gene. This CDR3 reads CASSGPGGRQTNSPLHF. For the CDR3, the DNA is TGTGCCAGCAGTGGCCCAGGGGGACGCCAGACTAATTCACCCCTCCACTTT.